These T cell receptor beta chains were read from a single sample in a study of OX40 agonist ivuxolimab in advanced cancers. Profiling relied on immunoSEQ multiplex PCR, and the TCRdb table lists in-frame clones only, not all of them. The table records some 95,000 clones, 88% of them present only once. This specimen consisted of CD4+ or CD8+ T cells sorted from blood, obtained in a trial of the OX40 agonist ivuxolimab. Source of these receptors: an adult with an advanced solid tumor such as melanoma, head and neck, liver or kidney cancer. Both conserved end residues are part of each CDR3. Each record gives: D gene, V gene, J gene, clone size, CDR3 DNA, CDR3 protein. A D gene is named only where the DNA matches it firmly. Not every row has a clone size; where given, it reads once, few, many or a size class.

d_gene: NA
v_gene: TRBV28
j_gene: TRBJ2-7
abundance: NA
CDR3nt: TGTGCCAGCTATGGTTCTGGGACTGGCTCCTACGAGCAGTACTTC
CDR3aa: CASYGSGTGSYEQYF

d_gene: TRBD1
v_gene: TRBV2
j_gene: TRBJ2-1
abundance: NA
CDR3nt: TGTGCCAGCAGTAAGGACAGGGGGTCCTACAATGAGCAGTTCTTC
CDR3aa: CASSKDRGSYNEQFF

d_gene: TRBD1
v_gene: TRBV7-2
j_gene: TRBJ1-5
abundance: once
CDR3nt: TGTGCCAGCAGCTTAGTAGGGGGCGTCAATCAGCCCCAGCATTTT
CDR3aa: CASSLVGGVNQPQHF

d_gene: NA
v_gene: TRBV19
j_gene: TRBJ2-7
abundance: NA
CDR3nt: TGTGCCAGTAGTATCGCCCCGTCCTCCTACGAGCAGTACTTC
CDR3aa: CASSIAPSSYEQYF

d_gene: NA
v_gene: TRBV18
j_gene: TRBJ1-2
abundance: NA
CDR3nt: TGTGCCAGCTCACCATCCGCCGATGCATATGGCTACACCTTC
CDR3aa: CASSPSADAYGYTF

d_gene: TRBD1
v_gene: TRBV6-1
j_gene: TRBJ1-1
abundance: NA
CDR3nt: TGTGCCAGCAGTGAAGGAGACAGGGGGTATGGTGAAGCTTTCTTT
CDR3aa: CASSEGDRGYGEAFF

d_gene: TRBD1
v_gene: TRBV5-1
j_gene: TRBJ1-1
abundance: NA
CDR3nt: TGCGCCAGCAGCGACAGGGGGGTGGGCACTGAAGCTTTCTTT
CDR3aa: CASSDRGVGTEAFF

d_gene: NA
v_gene: TRBV7-2
j_gene: TRBJ2-1
abundance: NA
CDR3nt: TGTGCCAGCAGCTTAACATTGATGAACAGCCACAATGAGCAGTTCTTC
CDR3aa: CASSLTLMNSHNEQFF

d_gene: NA
v_gene: TRBV6-1
j_gene: TRBJ2-4
abundance: NA
CDR3nt: TGTGCCAGCAGGCCCCGTGACAAAAACATTCAGTACTTC
CDR3aa: CASRPRDKNIQYF

d_gene: TRBD1
v_gene: TRBV5-6
j_gene: TRBJ2-2
abundance: NA
CDR3nt: TGTGCCAGCAGCTTGACAGGGGCGAACACCGGGGAGCTGTTTTTT
CDR3aa: CASSLTGANTGELFF

d_gene: TRBD2
v_gene: TRBV28
j_gene: TRBJ2-2
abundance: NA
CDR3nt: TGTGCCAGCAGTTTAGGACTAGCGGGAGGGCGGACCGGGGAGCTGTTTTTT
CDR3aa: CASSLGLAGGRTGELFF

d_gene: NA
v_gene: TRBV7-8
j_gene: TRBJ1-1
abundance: medium-sized
CDR3nt: TGTGCCAGCAGCTCCGCTGCGGGGGCTCCGAACACTGAAGCTTTCTTT
CDR3aa: CASSSAAGAPNTEAFF

d_gene: NA
v_gene: TRBV7-2
j_gene: TRBJ1-1
abundance: NA
CDR3nt: TGTGCCAGCAGCTTACCCACTGACAGGAGCACTGAAGCTTTCTTT
CDR3aa: CASSLPTDRSTEAFF

d_gene: NA
v_gene: TRBV6-5
j_gene: TRBJ1-2
abundance: NA
CDR3nt: TGTGCCAGCAGTTACTCAAGGGATTACTATGGCTACACCTTC
CDR3aa: CASSYSRDYYGYTF

d_gene: NA
v_gene: TRBV7-2
j_gene: TRBJ2-1
abundance: NA
CDR3nt: TGTGCCAGCAGCTTAGCAATAGGCCACTACAATGAGCAGTTCTTC
CDR3aa: CASSLAIGHYNEQFF

d_gene: TRBD2
v_gene: TRBV5-1
j_gene: TRBJ2-2
abundance: NA
CDR3nt: TGCGCCAGCAGCTTACAGCGGGAGAACACCGGGGAGCTGTTTTTT
CDR3aa: CASSLQRENTGELFF

d_gene: NA
v_gene: TRBV2
j_gene: TRBJ1-3
abundance: NA
CDR3nt: TGTGCCAGCAGGGAGACAGAGGGAAACACCATATATTTT
CDR3aa: CASRETEGNTIYF